This is a list of T cell receptor beta chains from one sample in a study of molecular identifiers for immune sequencing clone quantification. TCRdb reanalysed the PCR reads using MiXCR and keeps one entry per CDR3 protein. The sample gives fewer than 350,000 distinct CDR3 sequences, over 20% of which show up once; about 0.79% is in the top ten. Sequencing used naive CD8+ T cells from blood, with Jurkat cell RNA spiked in. These receptors were obtained from a human donor in good health. Some libraries in this study had Jurkat cell RNA spiked in. The CDR3 runs from the conserved cysteine through the conserved F or W. A D gene is named only where the DNA matches it firmly. Rows may omit the clone size; those that give it use once, few, many or a size class.

.	many	TRBV28	TRBJ1-5	CASSGVDSNQPQHF	TGTGCCAGCAGCGGAGTTGATAGCAATCAGCCCCAGCATTTT
TRBD2	.	TRBV6-2/TRBV6-3	TRBJ2-1	CASSYPGLAGISSYNEQFF	TGTGCCAGCAGTTACCCCGGACTAGCGGGGATAAGCTCCTACAATGAGCAGTTCTTC
.	many	TRBV7-8	TRBJ1-1	CASSPPRQETEAFF	TGTGCCAGCAGCCCCCCCCGGCAAGAGACTGAAGCTTTCTTT
.	many	TRBV6-2/TRBV6-3	TRBJ1-5	CATGAGPWGNQPQHF	TGTGCTACCGGGGCCGGCCCTTGGGGCAATCAGCCCCAGCATTTT
.	.	TRBV7-9	TRBJ1-5	CAGSLGNQPQHF	TGTGCCGGCAGCCTGGGGAATCAGCCCCAGCATTTT
.	many	TRBV12-3/TRBV12-4	TRBJ1-1	CASSLRMNTEAFF	TGTGCCAGCAGTTTAAGAATGAACACTGAAGCTTTCTTT
.	many	TRBV7-2	TRBJ1-1	CASSLNTNTEAFF	TGTGCCAGCAGCTTAAACACGAACACTGAAGCTTTCTTT
.	many	TRBV7-9	TRBJ1-1	CASSLVGSLYTEAFF	TGTGCCAGCAGCTTAGTCGGGTCCCTCTACACTGAAGCTTTCTTT
TRBD2	few	TRBV7-6	TRBJ2-3	CASSLDTSGGAADTQYF	TGTGCCAGCAGCTTAGATACTAGCGGGGGGGCCGCAGATACGCAGTATTTT
TRBD2	.	TRBV6-2/TRBV6-3	TRBJ2-7	CASSYSERGGVYEQYF	TGTGCCAGCAGTTACTCGGAGCGGGGTGGAGTCTACGAGCAGTACTTC
TRBD2	many	TRBV25-1	TRBJ2-5	CASSLGTKETQYF	TGTGCCAGCAGTCTCGGGACTAAAGAGACCCAGTACTTC
.	many	TRBV7-2	TRBJ2-3	CASSYDLGTDTQYF	TGTGCCAGCAGCTACGACCTAGGCACAGATACGCAGTATTTT
TRBD2	many	TRBV4-1	TRBJ2-1	CASSETSGGYNEQFF	TGCGCCAGCAGTGAGACTAGCGGGGGTTACAATGAGCAGTTCTTC
.	.	TRBV7-2	TRBJ2-7	CASSPSTVVTYEQYF	TGTGCCAGCAGCCCCTCGACAGTAGTTACCTACGAGCAGTACTTC
TRBD1	many	TRBV2	TRBJ2-7	CASSPPTGDSYEQYF	TGTGCCAGCAGCCCACCAACAGGGGACTCCTACGAGCAGTACTTC
TRBD2	.	TRBV30	TRBJ2-1	CARTSGAGVYDEQFF	TGTGCCCGGACTTCTGGGGCGGGAGTCTACGATGAGCAGTTCTTC
.	many	TRBV20-1	TRBJ1-1	CSAWGLWAFF	TGCAGTGCTTGGGGACTGTGGGCTTTCTTT
.	many	TRBV28	TRBJ1-5	CASSLSLYSNQPQHF	TGTGCCAGCAGTTTATCTCTTTATAGCAATCAGCCCCAGCATTTT
.	many	TRBV6-6	TRBJ2-1	CASGWGEYNEQFF	TGTGCCAGCGGATGGGGGGAGTACAATGAGCAGTTCTTC
TRBD1	many	TRBV20-1	TRBJ2-7	CSASDRGRLYEQYF	TGCAGTGCTTCCGACAGGGGCCGCCTATACGAGCAGTACTTC